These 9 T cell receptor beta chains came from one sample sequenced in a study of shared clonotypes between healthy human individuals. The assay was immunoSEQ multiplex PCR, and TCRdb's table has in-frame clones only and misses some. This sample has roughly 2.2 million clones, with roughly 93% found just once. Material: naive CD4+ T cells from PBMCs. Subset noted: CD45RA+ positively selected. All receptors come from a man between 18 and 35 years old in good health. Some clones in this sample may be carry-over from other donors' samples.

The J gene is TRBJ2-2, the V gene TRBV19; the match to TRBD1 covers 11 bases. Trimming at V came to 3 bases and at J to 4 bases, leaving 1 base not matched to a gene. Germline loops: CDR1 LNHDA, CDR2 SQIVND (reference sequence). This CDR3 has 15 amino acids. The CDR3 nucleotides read TGTGCCAGTAGTATGGGGACAGGGGGCACCGGGGAGCTGTTTTTT. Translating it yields CASSMGTGGTGELFF.

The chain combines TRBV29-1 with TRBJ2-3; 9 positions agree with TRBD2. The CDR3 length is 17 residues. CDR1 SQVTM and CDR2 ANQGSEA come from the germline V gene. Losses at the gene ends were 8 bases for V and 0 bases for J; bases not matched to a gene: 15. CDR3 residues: CSTFYRTSVISTDTQYF. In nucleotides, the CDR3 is TGCAGCACATTTTATCGGACTAGCGTCATAAGCACAGATACGCAGTATTTT.

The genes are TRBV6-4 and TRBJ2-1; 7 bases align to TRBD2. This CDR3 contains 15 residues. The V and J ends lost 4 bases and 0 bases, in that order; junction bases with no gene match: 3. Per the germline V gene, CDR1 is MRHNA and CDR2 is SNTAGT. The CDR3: CASSVTGGSYNEQFF. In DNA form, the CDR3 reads TGTGCCAGCAGTGTCACGGGGGGCTCCTACAATGAGCAGTTCTTC.

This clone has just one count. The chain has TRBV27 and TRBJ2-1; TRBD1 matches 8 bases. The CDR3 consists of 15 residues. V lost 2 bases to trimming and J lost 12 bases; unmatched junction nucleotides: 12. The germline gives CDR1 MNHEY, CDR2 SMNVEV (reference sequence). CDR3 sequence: CASSLPGQGIRVQFF. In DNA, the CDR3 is TGTGCCAGCAGTTTACCTGGACAGGGAATACGCGTGCAGTTCTTC.

The CDR3 spells CASSGGDDSSYNEQFF. The CDR3 DNA is TGTGCCAGCAGTGGGGGGGACGACAGTTCTTACAATGAGCAGTTCTTC. The chain is built from TRBV6-1 and TRBJ2-1; possibly TRBD2 for D (6 bases). Trimming removed 4 bases from V and 4 bases from J, with 17 bases in between. The CDR3 totals 16 residues. Per germline, CDR1 MNHNS and CDR2 SASEGT.

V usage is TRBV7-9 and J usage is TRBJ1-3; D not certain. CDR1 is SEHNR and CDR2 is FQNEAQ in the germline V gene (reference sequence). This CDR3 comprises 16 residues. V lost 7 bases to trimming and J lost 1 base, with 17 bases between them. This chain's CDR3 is CASTKASGGSGNTIYF. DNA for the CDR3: TGTGCCAGCACCAAAGCATCCGGAGGGTCTGGAAACACCATATATTTT.

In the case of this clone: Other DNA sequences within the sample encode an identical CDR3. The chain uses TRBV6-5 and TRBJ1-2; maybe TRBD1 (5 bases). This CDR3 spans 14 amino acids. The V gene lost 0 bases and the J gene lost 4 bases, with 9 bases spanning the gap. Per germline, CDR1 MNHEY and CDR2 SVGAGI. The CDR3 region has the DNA TGTGCCAGCAGTTACTCAGGGACGGCCTATGGCTACACCTTC. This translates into CASSYSGTAYGYTF.

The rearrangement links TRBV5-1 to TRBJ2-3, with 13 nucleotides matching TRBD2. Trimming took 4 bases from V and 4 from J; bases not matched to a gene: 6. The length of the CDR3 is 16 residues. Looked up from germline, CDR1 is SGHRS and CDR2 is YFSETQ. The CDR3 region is CASSVGLAGVADTQYF. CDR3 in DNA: TGCGCCAGCAGCGTCGGACTAGCGGGAGTAGCAGATACGCAGTATTTT.

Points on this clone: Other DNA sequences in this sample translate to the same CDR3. In nucleotides, the CDR3 is TGTGCCAGCAGTCCCTCCGGGGAGCTGTTTTTT. Translating it yields CASSPSGELFF. The chain couples TRBV28 to TRBJ2-2; D gene uncertain. Germline assignment: CDR1 MDHEN and CDR2 SYDVKM. CDR3 length equals 11 residues. V was shortened by 5 bases and J by 6 bases, with 4 bases between the two germline ends.